These 15 T cell receptor beta chains share one sample of origin, sequenced in a study of early T cells in non-severe SARS-CoV-2 infection. From the 5' RACE reads, TCRdb called clonotypes with MiXCR, one entry per CDR3 protein. The sample has around 50,000 distinct CDR3 sequences; 5.6% are singletons. The material sequenced was whole blood. The receptors come from an adult who was a healthcare worker with PCR-confirmed SARS-CoV-2 infection or an uninfected control (not recorded which).

In this sample, this clonotype turned up a few times. The chain carries TRBV12-3 or TRBV12-4 and TRBJ2-6; 11 bases line up with TRBD1. The CDR3 spans 16 residues. With V trimmed by 7 bases and J by 3 bases, 5 bases remained unmatched. CDR3 DNA: TGTGCCAGCACCGGACAGGGGGCCTTTGGGGCCAACGTCCTGACTTTC. Translated: CASTGQGAFGANVLTF.

This clonotype was seen more than once but under ten times. CDR3 DNA: TGCAGTATGGTGGGGCGGAGTGGCGAGACCCAGTACTTC. As protein: CSMVGRSGETQYF. This sequence joins TRBV20-1 and TRBJ2-5; TRBD1 might be the D (5 bases). This CDR3 is built from 13 residues. CDR1 and CDR2 (germline): DFQATT, SNEGSKA (reference sequence). Trimming shortened V by 8 bases and J by 5 bases, and 18 bases separated the two germline ends.

The sample holds many counts of this clonotype. The rearrangement uses TRBV21-1 and TRBJ1-6; the table's D call, TRBD1, has no DNA check behind it. TRBV21-1 counts as a pseudogene. The CDR3 loop spans 17 amino acids. CDR3 nucleotide sequence: TGTGCCAGCAGCAACTTAACAGGGGCGAGCTATAATTCACCCCTCCACTTT. Amino acid sequence: CASSNLTGASYNSPLHF.

The chain joins TRBV4-2 to TRBJ1-1; weak D call: TRBD1 (6 bases). V lost 4 bases, J lost 4 bases, and 16 bases lay in between. Looked up from germline, CDR1 is LGHNA and CDR2 is YNFKEQ. This CDR3 spans 15 amino acids. The DNA for the CDR3 is TGTGCCAGCAGCCTCCCTACAGGGCGCCGCACTGAAGCTTTCTTT. Translating it yields CASSLPTGRRTEAFF.

This clonotype was observed at least ten times. The chain links TRBV6-5 to TRBJ2-3; tentatively, D is TRBD1 (5 bases). The CDR3 extends over 18 amino acids. V was shortened by 7 bases and J by 5 bases, with 28 bases between the two germline ends. The germline V gene encodes CDR1 MNHEY and CDR2 SVGAGI. This chain's CDR3 is CASIPLSGARPRGDTQYF. As DNA, the CDR3 is TGTGCCAGCATACCTCTAAGTGGGGCACGGCCTAGGGGAGATACGCAGTATTTT.

This clonotype was seen at least ten times. The gene calls are TRBV5-4 and TRBJ1-5; no firm D call. CDR1 is SGHNT, CDR2 YYREEE, per germline (reference sequence). There are 17 residues in the CDR3. V shed 4 bases and J shed 1 base, with 18 bases lying between them. CDR3 nucleotides: TGTGCCAGCAGCCCAGGACCGCGGCTCGGGAGCAATCAGCCCCAGCATTTT. Translating gives CASSPGPRLGSNQPQHF.

This clonotype was observed many times. The chain carries TRBV7-6 and TRBJ1-2, with D tentatively TRBD1 (5 bases). V was trimmed by 3 bases and J by 5 bases, leaving 10 bases between them. The CDR3 covers 13 residues. Per germline, CDR1 SGHVS and CDR2 FNYEAQ. In DNA, the CDR3 is TGTGCCAGCAGCTTGAGAGGGGATTATGGCTACACCTTC. Translation gives CASSLRGDYGYTF.

This clonotype was recorded a few times. The chain employs TRBV5-4 and TRBJ2-7; 10 bases are shared with TRBD1. J lost 2 bases, V lost 4 bases, and 3 bases had no gene match. The CDR3 spans 14 residues. Germline CDR1 is SGHNT and CDR2 is YYREEE (reference sequence). CDR3 loop: CASSGGTGAYEQYF. The CDR3 DNA sequence: TGTGCCAGCAGCGGGGGGACAGGGGCCTACGAGCAGTACTTC.

This clonotype was counted many times. The chain links TRBV5-4 to TRBJ1-2; 9 positions agree with TRBD1. Germline values: CDR1 SGHNT, CDR2 YYREEE (reference sequence). The CDR3 extends over 16 amino acids. Trimming took 4 bases from V and 1 from J; bases not matched to a gene: 8. CDR3 region: CASSVAGTGFNYGYTF. For the CDR3, the DNA is TGTGCCAGCAGCGTAGCCGGGACAGGGTTTAACTATGGCTACACCTTC.

This clonotype was seen many times. This rearrangement joins TRBV29-1 to TRBJ2-7; 8 nucleotides agree with TRBD1. This CDR3 has 15 residues. The V segment lost 1 base and the J segment 5 bases; nucleotides outside the gene matches: 10. Germline CDR1 is SQVTM and CDR2 is ANQGSEA. The CDR3 DNA reads as TGCAGCGTTGAAGCTGGCGGCAGGGGGCTTAACGAGCAGTACTTC. This gives the protein CSVEAGGRGLNEQYF.

Many counts were recorded for this clonotype. This chain connects TRBV5-1 to TRBJ1-2, with D unclear. Trimming pared 0 bases from V and 4 bases from J, leaving 13 bases between. Germline V lookup: CDR1 SGHRS, CDR2 YFSETQ. The CDR3 spans 15 residues. CDR3 sequence (DNA): TGCGCCAGCAGCTTGGAGAGGGATCCGATCTATGGCTACACCTTC. It encodes CASSLERDPIYGYTF. The whole variable domain, remainder taken from reference TRBV5-1 and TRBJ1-2, is KAGVTQTPRYLIKTRGQQVTLSCSPISGHRSVSWYQQTPGQGLQFLFEYFSETQRNKGNFPGRFSGRQFSNSRSEMNVSTLELGDSALYLCASSLERDPIYGYTFGSGTRLTVV.

There are a few counts of this clonotype. One end of the junction is discordant with germline, which a read error may explain. This chain connects TRBV20-1 to TRBJ1-2, with a possible D match to TRBD1 (5 bases). Germline V gene lookup returns CDR1 DFQATT and CDR2 SNEGSKA (reference sequence). The CDR3 runs 8 residues. The CDR3 region has the DNA TGCAGTGCGGGGCAGTCTCACTTC. This codes for CSAGQSHF.

This clonotype was seen at least ten times. One junction end does not reproduce the germline sequence, and a read error may be involved. The chain uses TRBV7-7 and TRBJ2-1, with D hard to call. The germline V gene has CDR1 SSHAT and CDR2 FNYEAQ (reference sequence). The CDR3 has 14 amino acids. As DNA, the CDR3 is TGTGCTAGCAGCTTAGGAGTAGGGCTGGATGAGCAGTTCTTC. Translation: CASSLGVGLDEQFF. Based on the CDR3 plus reference TRBV7-7 and TRBJ2-1, the full variable domain is GAGVSQSPRYKVTKRGQDVTLRCDPISSHATLYWYQQALGQGPEFLTYFNYEAQPDKSGLPSDRFSAERPEGSISTLTIQRTEQRDSAMYRCASSLGVGLDEQFFGPGTRLTVL.

This clonotype was recorded many times. The chain recombines TRBV30 with TRBJ2-5; unclear D gene. The CDR3 sequence is 15 residues long. Germline values: CDR1 GTSNPN, CDR2 SVGIG (reference sequence). V was cut by 0 bases and J by 4 bases, with 15 bases left in between. CDR3 residues: CAWSVGAHTVETQYF. In DNA form, the CDR3 reads TGTGCCTGGAGTGTAGGAGCGCACACCGTAGAGACCCAGTACTTC. Full variable domain (missing parts from reference TRBV30 and TRBJ2-5): SQTIHQWPATLVQPVGSPLSLECTVEGTSNPNLYWYRQAAGRGLQLLFYSVGIGQISSEVPQNLSASRPQDRQFILSSKKLLLSDSGFYLCAWSVGAHTVETQYFGPGTRLLVL.

This clonotype was detected ten times or more. The J gene is TRBJ1-1, the V gene TRBV12-3 or TRBV12-4, with D uncertain. This CDR3 comprises 10 residues. V lost 6 bases and J 11 bases, leaving 10 bases between the germline ends. CDR3 region: CASRSARAFF. DNA of the CDR3: TGTGCCAGCAGGTCCGCCCGTGCTTTCTTT.